This T cell receptor beta chain came from a study of shared clonotypes between healthy human individuals (dated by TCRdb to 2018 to 2021). Background on the whole study: A couple of women and a few men aged 18 to 49 years were included in the cohort. Per donor, three plates each were used for CD4 naive and CD4 memory, two for CD8 naive, and one for CD8 memory. To estimate repertoire size and how much clonotype sharing occurs between individuals, the study deeply sequenced the blood TCR repertoires of roughly 5 healthy adults. To increase sequencing depth and limit assay-specific biases, TCR repertoire library preparation and sequencing were carried out by different laboratories using diverse techniques. Per donor, leukapheresis produced somewhere between about 0.94 and 9 billion PBMCs.

The donors were healthy, HIV-negative adults who had no recently reported acute infections or vaccinations. Every donor was a Caucasian adult living in Nashville, Tennessee, USA. CD4+ T cells were enriched by magnetic negative selection; naive cells were then positively selected on CD45RA, and the negative fraction formed the memory subset. After blood collection by leukapheresis, PBMCs were isolated using Ficoll-Histopaque density gradient centrifugation and then cryopreserved in the vapor phase of liquid nitrogen. Analytical flow cytometry was used to check the purity and quantity of every magnetically sorted T cell population. From each sorted fraction, genomic DNA was isolated and quantified by UV absorbance on a Nanodrop 2000c. About this clone: Which antigen it targets is not known. Per-nucleotide qualities are absent, and no much larger clonotype sits a single base away.

Using the deep immunoSEQ assay, multiplex PCR amplified TCR CDR3 regions from genomic DNA. For each cell subset, the extracted genomic DNA was distributed evenly across all wells of several immunoSEQ 96-well plates, and each plate served as one replicate. For sorted subsets, approximately 0.2 ug of genomic DNA, equivalent to some 33,000 T cell genomes, went into each replicate PCR. Purified libraries were measured with a Qubit 3.0 fluorometer, size-checked on a Bioanalyzer 2100, and measured again with the KAPA Library Quantification kit. Every immunoSEQ 96-well plate was sequenced on a separate single-read 150-cycle Illumina NextSeq 550 flow cell. The published analysis was carried out like this. Because only junctional sequences without quality scores were contained in the immunoSEQ output, filtering matching that applied to full-length reads could not be performed. Sequences were annotated with PyIR, a Python wrapper for IgBLAST v1.9, using IMGT germline references to assign V/J genes and CDR3. Any read was removed if the V/J assignment was weak (E-value above 1e-6), the CDR3 was missing, or the read contained stop codons, out-of-frame junctions, or ambiguous translated residues. V3J clonotypes were defined by identical inferred V gene, J gene, and CDR3 amino acid sequence. Percentage overlap between repertoires was calculated by dividing the number of shared unique clonotypes by the size of the smaller repertoire. Repertoire richness was assessed with RTK rarefaction, the Chao1 estimator, and Recon v2.1 estimates of unobserved clonotypes. OLGA was used to compute generation probabilities for all TCRbeta clonotypes that the gDNA method yielded from a few donors. TCRdb limited this immuneACCESS table to in-frame rearrangements with V and J called. A share of clones is missing; checked studies link under half to unresolved V genes, and the rest is unexplained. V and J calls and clone size follow that table, whereas D and trimming were derived from the DNA. The sample table shows some 2,100,000 clones, and 90% to 96% are seen once. The ten largest clonotypes hold over 0.1% of the sample.

Via the germline V gene (reference sequence), CDR1 is MNHEY and CDR2 SMNVEV. The CDR3, from cysteine to phenylalanine, totals 17 residues. The only DNA kept is the CDR3, 51 bases in frame from the first base. V and J are trimmed by 1 base and 2 bases, and the gene matches miss 5 bases of the junction. Here is what the overall study found, with its caveats: Pairwise subsampling led to the expectation that sequencing depth would affect the degree of clonotype sharing among donors. Higher generation probabilities were observed for clonotypes shared by all four sorted-subset donors than for non-shared clonotypes. Sampling was restricted to blood, and TCR repertoires in tissue are likely to differ from TCR repertoires in blood. Incomplete sequencing was indicated by rarefaction of sorted-subset datasets, despite the large sequencing depth. Naive subsets generally had larger estimated clonotype richness than memory subsets. Sharing across a handful of donors was observed for 5% to 6.5% of naive CD4, over 3% of naive CD8, about 2.3% of memory CD4, and roughly 0.4% of memory CD8 clonotypes. The genetic and exposure-history diversity represented was limited by the small number of donors.

The source of this sequence is a young man in good health. The sample comprised naive CD4+ T cells sorted from blood. The intended sense of this specimen's cell subset or site label: CD45RA+ positively selected. The chain is made from TRBV27 and TRBJ2-3, and 11 junctional nucleotides match TRBD2. CDR3 region: CASSLLGLAAHTDTQYF. In nucleotide form, the sequence is TGTGCCAGCAGTTTATTGGGACTAGCGGCCCACACAGATACGCAGTATTTT.